There are a few counts of the clone carrying this TCR beta chain. The germline gene is not matched at one end of the junction; a read error may be the cause. Synthesis of cDNA used 5'RACE (with 10-nucleotide random UMIs). TCRdb called the 5' RACE reads again in MiXCR, with one record for every CDR3 protein. This sample has 45,000 to 60,000 distinct CDR3 sequences, with 3.6% found just once. CDR3 length equals 13 residues. In germline, CDR1 is KGHDR, CDR2 SFDVKD. These data originate in a study of neurological immune-mediated disorders. The receptor was isolated from a young man with multiple sclerosis. Sequencing was carried out using PBMCs. This rearrangement joins TRBV24-1 to TRBJ1-5; D not certain. The CDR3 reads CATSDGVNQPQNF. In DNA form, the CDR3 reads TGTGCCACCAGTGACGGAGTTAATCAGCCCCAGAATTTT.